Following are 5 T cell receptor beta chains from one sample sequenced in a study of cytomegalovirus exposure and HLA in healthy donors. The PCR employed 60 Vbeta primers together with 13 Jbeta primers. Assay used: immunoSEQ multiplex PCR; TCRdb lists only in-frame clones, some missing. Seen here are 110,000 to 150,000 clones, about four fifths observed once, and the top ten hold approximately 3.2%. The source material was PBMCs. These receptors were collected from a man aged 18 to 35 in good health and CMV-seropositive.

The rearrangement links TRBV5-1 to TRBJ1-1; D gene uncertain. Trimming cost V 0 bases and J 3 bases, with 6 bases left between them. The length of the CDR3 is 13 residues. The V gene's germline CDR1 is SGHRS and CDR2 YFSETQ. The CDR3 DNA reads TGCGCCAGCAGCTTGGTCGTAGACACTGAAGCTTTCTTT. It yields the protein CASSLVVDTEAFF.

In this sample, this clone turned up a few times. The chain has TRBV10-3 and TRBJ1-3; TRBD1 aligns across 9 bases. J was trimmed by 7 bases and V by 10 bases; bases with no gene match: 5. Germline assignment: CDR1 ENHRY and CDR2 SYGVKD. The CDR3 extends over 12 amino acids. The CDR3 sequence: CATIGTGNTIYF. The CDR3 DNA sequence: TGTGCCACCATAGGGACAGGGAACACCATATATTTT.

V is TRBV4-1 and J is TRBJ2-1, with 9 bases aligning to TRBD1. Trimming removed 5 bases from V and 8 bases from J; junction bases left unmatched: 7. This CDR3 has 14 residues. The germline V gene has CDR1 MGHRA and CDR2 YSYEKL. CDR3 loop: CASSSGTGWDEQFF. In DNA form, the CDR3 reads TGCGCCAGCAGCTCCGGGACAGGGTGGGATGAGCAGTTCTTC.

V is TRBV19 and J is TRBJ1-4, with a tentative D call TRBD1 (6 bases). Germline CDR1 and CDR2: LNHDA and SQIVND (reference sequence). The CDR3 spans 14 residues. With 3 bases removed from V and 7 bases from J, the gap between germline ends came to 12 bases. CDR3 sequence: CASSITWTAEKLFF. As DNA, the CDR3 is TGTGCCAGTAGTATTACTTGGACAGCTGAAAAACTGTTTTTT. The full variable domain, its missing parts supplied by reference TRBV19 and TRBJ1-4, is DGGITQSPKYLFRKEGQNVTLSCEQNLNHDAMYWYRQDPGQGLRLIYYSQIVNDFQKGDIAEGYSVSREKKESFPLTVTSAQKNPTAFYLCASSITWTAEKLFFGSGTQLSVL.

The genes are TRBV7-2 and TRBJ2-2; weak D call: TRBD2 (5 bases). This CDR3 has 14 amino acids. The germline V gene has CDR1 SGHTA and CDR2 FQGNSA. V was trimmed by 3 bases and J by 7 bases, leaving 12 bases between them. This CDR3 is CASSFPGEYGELFF. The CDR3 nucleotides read TGTGCCAGCAGCTTCCCCGGGGAGTACGGGGAGCTGTTTTTT.